Listed here is a single TCR beta chain. It lacks a known antigen. Base-call qualities are not available, and no considerably larger clone is one nucleotide away. The sample belongs to a study of blood T cell repertoires in COVID-19 (TCRdb year 2020). Background for the entire study: Samples from collaborators originated in the United States, Italy and Spain and spanned both the acute and convalescent phases of COVID-19. HLA class I and class II types, where available, came from metadata supplied by the sample provider rather than from assay-based typing. The material from the prospective study consisted of cDNA or gDNA derived from T cells, B-cell-depleted T cells, or PBMCs. Samples came from the ongoing ImmuneRACE study (first 160 participants) plus 1,254 subjects from 6 global collaborators. The sample metadata nearly always contained a de-identified subject ID, COVID-19 status, age in years and sex. Subjects who had been exposed to COVID-19, were actively infected with it, or had recovered from it provided the deeply sampled blood TCRbeta repertoires that made up the dataset. The repertoires were released in a freely available public database intended as a resource for research on the immune response to SARS-CoV-2.

Samples from volunteer blood donors who had recovered from COVID-19 were contributed by a second Seattle source. Each collaborating institution followed its own protocols to collect whole blood in K2EDTA tubes. For TCRbeta analysis, collaborators shipped samples in one of three forms: frozen whole blood, isolated PBMCs, or DNA extracted from either of those sample types. The germline V gene encodes CDR1 ENHRY and CDR2 SYGVKD. Trimming costs V 0 bases and J 6 bases, and their ends lie 11 bases apart. The CDR3 starts with the cysteine, ends with the phenylalanine, and has 14 residues. Only CDR3 DNA is held: 42 bases, read in frame from base 1. General findings and caveats noted by the study authors: The amount of clinical and demographic metadata varied by source and participant and was provided uncurated.

TCRbeta CDR3 regions were amplified from genomic DNA using the immunoSEQ Assay, a bias-controlled multiplex PCR. In the original analysis: The number of nucleated cells in each sample was estimated from the amplification of reference gene primers within the assay. To quantify the absolute abundance of each unique TCRbeta CDR3 rearrangement, sequence reads were collapsed and filtered. For each sample, productive Simpson clonality was calculated by taking the square root of Simpson's diversity index across productive rearrangements. The immuneACCESS repertoire file appears here via TCRdb, limited to in-frame rearrangements. These files lack a portion of the clones; in checked studies, under half of the deficit traces to unresolved V genes, and the cause of the others is not known. That table is the source of V, J and clone size, and D and trimming were worked out from the DNA. The sample includes 170,000 or so clones, with 87% observed a single time. Of the sample, roughly 0.9% falls within the top ten clones.

Here the chain combines TRBV10-3 and TRBJ1-2; 5 matching bases give a weak D call of TRBD1. The sequence was obtained from a young woman who had recovered from COVID-19. The material sequenced was peripheral blood. The CDR3 loop reads CAISESIGGDGYTF. The nucleotide sequence reads TGTGCCATCAGTGAGTCGATTGGGGGGGATGGCTACACCTTC.